Detailed here is one T cell receptor (beta chain). The target of this receptor is not known. No much larger clone is present one base from it, and per-base qualities are unavailable. The CDR3 regions of human TCRbeta chains were analyzed by immunosequencing. As for the original processing: Repertoire TCRs were checked for matches against a reference library of SARS-CoV-2-specific TCRs that had been generated using the MIRA antigen-specificity platform. Breadth was defined as the fraction of unique TCRs that were SARS-CoV-2-associated. Depth was defined as the fraction of total T cells that were SARS-CoV-2-associated. Using the MIRA data, each spike-specific TCR was mapped to the spike region that the TCR reacts to and placed in a CD4 or CD8 class. Log10-transformed breadth and depth values were compared by one-way ANOVA with Sidak's multiple comparisons tests. TCRdb stores this immuneACCESS table with in-frame sequences only. Part of the clones is absent; in the studies checked, under half of the shortfall reflects unresolved V genes, and no reason is known for the rest. For V, J and clone size, that table is used; D and trimming come from the DNA. The table for this sample lists about 150,000 clones; 85% to 90% of them were counted only once. Roughly 5.8% of the sample rests with the top ten.

For CDR1 and CDR2, the germline V gene lists SNHLY and FYNNEI. The CDR3, from cysteine to phenylalanine, totals 16 residues. Only CDR3 DNA remains: 48 bases, in frame from the first base. Ends trimmed: V by 10 bases, J by 0 bases; bases unmatched to a gene: 11. Explained via the paper, the time point label denotes: baseline before first vaccination. Taken with the paper, the label for treatment or condition translates to: meningococcal conjugate vaccine given as trial control. Samples from vaccinated people were obtained from the UK trials COV001 and COV002, which included a single-blind randomized controlled phase 2/3 trial of AZD1222 (ChAdOx1 nCoV-19) in healthy adults. For TCRbeta chain sequencing, PBMC samples were collected from trial participants at day 0 and at day 28 after the second dose. The data are from a study of T cell responses to AZD1222 COVID-19 vaccine (dated by TCRdb to the early 2020s). Some background on the complete study: TCR sequencing was performed for about 240 trial participants, of whom 200 to 220 were given two doses of AZD1222 and 26 were given two doses of MenACWY control vaccine. Trial participants were enrolled by age into subgroups of 18-55, 56-69 and 70-plus years, and around 150, 28 and 57 TCR-sequenced participants, respectively, were included in these subgroups.

Points the paper makes about the study in general: Most participants were white British and females outnumbered males, and the authors suggested that clonal diversity may have been underestimated. Spike-specific TCR breadth and depth rose significantly after two AZD1222 doses compared with day 0 and with MenACWY recipients. The vaccine-associated CD4 TCRs covered the entire spike protein, and the dominant responses fell in regions 160-218 and 743-854. Reportedly, close to half of the unique spike-specific TCRs recognized epitopes lying outside the regions that are mutated in the B.1.351 and B.1.1.7 variants. Because no samples from the day 14 peak response were available, repertoires could be characterized only after the peak T cell response. Conclusions about previously exposed vaccinees were limited because only 5 or 6 AZD1222 recipients were SARS-CoV-2 seropositive at baseline. In the small 56-69-year group, the increase in depth fell short of significance, most likely because of low power.

The sequence came from an adult in good health. The V and J genes are TRBV2 and TRBJ1-4; 7 bases in between match TRBD1. This specimen was peripheral blood, taken on day 0 of MenACWY control vaccination. The CDR3 amino acid sequence is: CATGTALSSTNEKLFF. The DNA is as follows: TGTGCCACCGGGACAGCATTATCTTCAACTAATGAAAAACTGTTTTTT. The variable domain in full, with residues beyond the CDR3 obtained from the reference TRBV2 and TRBJ1-4 genes, is EPEVTQTPSHQVTQMGQEVILRCVPISNHLYFYWYRQILGQKVEFLVSFYNNEISEKSEIFDDQFSVERPDGSNFTLKIRSTKLEDSAMYFCATGTALSSTNEKLFFGSGTQLSVL.